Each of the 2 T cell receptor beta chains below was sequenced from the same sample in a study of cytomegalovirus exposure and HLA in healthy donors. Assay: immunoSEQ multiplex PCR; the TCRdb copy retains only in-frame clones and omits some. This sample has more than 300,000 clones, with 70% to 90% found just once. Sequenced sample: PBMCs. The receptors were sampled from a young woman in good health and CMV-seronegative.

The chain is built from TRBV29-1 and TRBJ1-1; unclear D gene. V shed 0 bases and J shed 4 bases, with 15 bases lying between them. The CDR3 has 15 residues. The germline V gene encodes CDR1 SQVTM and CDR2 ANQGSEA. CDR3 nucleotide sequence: TGCAGCGTTGAAGAGTGGACTTTATGGAGCACTGAAGCTTTCTTT. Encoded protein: CSVEEWTLWSTEAFF.

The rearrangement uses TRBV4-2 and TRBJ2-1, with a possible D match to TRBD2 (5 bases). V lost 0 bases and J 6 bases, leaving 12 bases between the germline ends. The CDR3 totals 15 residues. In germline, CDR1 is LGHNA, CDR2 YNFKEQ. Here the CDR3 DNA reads TGTGCCAGCAGCCAAGATATCCAGGACTTCAATGAGCAGTTCTTC. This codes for CASSQDIQDFNEQFF.